This T cell receptor (beta chain) was found in a study of T-cell reconstitution after alpha-beta-depleted transplantation in children. Using unique molecular identifiers, the investigators prepared the TCRbeta library. TCRdb re-analysed the PCR reads in MiXCR, keeping a single row per CDR3 protein. This repertoire shows almost 400,000 distinct CDR3 sequences, 20% found once; its top ten account for approximately 3.9%. This CDR3 spans 14 amino acids. V was trimmed by 1 base and J by 2 bases, leaving 7 bases between them. In germline, CDR1 is LGHDT, CDR2 YNNKEL (reference sequence). This TCR came from a human donor who donated a stem cell graft to a child with acute myeloid leukemia. The sequences come from PBMCs from the stem cell graft donor, collected from the stem cell graft. This chain joins TRBV3-1 and TRBJ2-3, with unresolved D. This chain's CDR3 is CASSQVLDTDTQYF. DNA for the CDR3: TGTGCCAGCAGCCAAGTGCTAGACACAGATACGCAGTATTTT.